Given below is one TCR beta chain in context. What it recognizes is unknown. Looked up from germline, CDR1 is LNHDA and CDR2 is SQIVND (reference sequence). The CDR3 runs 13 residues. Trimming cost V 5 bases and J 12 bases; bases outside gene matches: 10. Method: immunoSEQ multiplex PCR; TCRdb's copy keeps in-frame clones and lacks some. In the table there are about 88,000 clones, around 90% of which are singletons. This sample is part of a study of T cell responses to AZD1222 COVID-19 vaccine. General study results and limits: Clonal diversity may have been underestimated in mostly white British donors. Dominant at 160-218 and 743-854, vaccine-associated CD4 TCRs also spanned spike. Seropositivity was recorded at baseline in only 6 or 7 AZD1222 recipients. Spike-specific TCR repertoires showed rising breadth and depth after two AZD1222 doses.

This clonotype was obtained from an adult in good health. The sequencing used peripheral blood, collected on day 0 of AZD1222 vaccination. This chain uses TRBV19 with TRBJ2-3; 8 bases agree with TRBD2. Here the CDR3 reads CASSLIRGGVQYF. DNA of the CDR3: TGTGCCAGTAGTTTGATACGGGGGGGCGTTCAGTATTTT. Filled out from reference TRBV19 and TRBJ2-3, the complete variable domain reads DGGITQSPKYLFRKEGQNVTLSCEQNLNHDAMYWYRQDPGQGLRLIYYSQIVNDFQKGDIAEGYSVSREKKESFPLTVTSAQKNPTAFYLCASSLIRGGVQYFGPGTRLTVL.